The clone carrying this T cell receptor (beta chain) was observed a few times. The length of the CDR3 is 14 residues. The germline V gene has CDR1 MDHEN and CDR2 SYDVKM. Deletions cut 4 bases from V and 10 bases from J, with 16 bases between. The data originate from a study of cytomegalovirus exposure and HLA in healthy donors. Both 60 Vbeta primers and 13 Jbeta primers went into the PCR. Here immunoSEQ multiplex PCR was the method, and the copy in TCRdb shows in-frame clones only, minus some. The table records approximately 100,000 clones, around 82% of them present only once. The sample taken for sequencing was PBMCs. This TCR derives from a woman in her thirties or forties in good health and CMV-seronegative. The gene calls are TRBV28 and TRBJ1-4; D ambiguous. The CDR3 loop is CASSSWAESGKLFF. The CDR3 DNA sequence: TGTGCCAGCAGTTCTTGGGCAGAGTCAGGAAAACTGTTTTTT. The variable domain in full, with the rest retrieved from reference TRBV28 and TRBJ1-4, is DVKVTQSSRYLVKRTGEKVFLECVQDMDHENMFWYRQDPGLGLRLIYFSYDVKMKEKGDIPEGYSVSREKKERFSLILESASTNQTSMYLCASSSWAESGKLFFGSGTQLSVL.